This T cell receptor (beta chain) comes out of a study of PD-1 blockade in mismatch repair-deficient tumors. Turning to the study itself: Patients had about a dozen mismatch repair-deficient cancer types, all previously treated and progressing.

Overall study findings and caveats: Rapid post-treatment expansion, then contraction, generally preceding radiologic response, marked tumor-resident clones.

This clone was counted only a few times. Its matching antigen is unknown. Only in-frame clones appear in the TCRdb table, and some are missing; sequencing was by immunoSEQ multiplex PCR. The sample shows about 68,000 clones, 60% to 80% of them seen only once. TCRs were sequenced from a few patients responding to pembrolizumab. The trim removed 3 bases at V and 8 bases at J, leaving 7 bases unmatched. CDR1 is MNHNS, CDR2 SASEGT, per germline. CDR3 length: 15 amino acids. The sample consisted of peripheral blood, taken 2 weeks after starting pembrolizumab. The TCR originated in an adult with mismatch repair-deficient cancer. The chain is built from TRBV6-1 and TRBJ2-3; 11 nucleotides match TRBD1. CDR3 amino acids: CASSDGTGGLSTQYF. The CDR3, as DNA: TGTGCCAGCAGTGACGGGACAGGGGGTCTGAGTACGCAGTATTTT.